These 24 T cell receptor beta chains originate from one sample sequenced in a study of T cells in Graves' hyperthyroidism and ophthalmopathy (dated by TCRdb to the late 2010s). The receptor library was made with multiplex PCR. The sequencing machine was an Illumina HiSeq 2000. TCR beta CDR3 regions were amplified from RNA transcripts. A first-round RT-PCR of the TCR CDR3 used the HTBI primer set with the Qiagen OneStep RT-PCR kit. TCRdb reanalyzed the raw reads on its own, using fastp at Q25 for trimming and MiXCR for clone calling, and kept in-frame beta chains. Rows are combined by CDR3 protein, so each entry shows the most common genes and DNA. Within this sample are more than 450,000 distinct CDR3 sequences, with roughly 15% of them counted one time only. The ten biggest clones cover about 14% of the sample. Sequencing was done on a sample of blood. The origin of the receptors is a woman aged 40 to 50 with Graves' hyperthyroidism.

The V gene is TRBV27, the J gene TRBJ1-5; TRBD1 matches at 8 bases. The V segment lost 4 bases and the J segment 7 bases; nucleotides outside the gene matches: 6. This CDR3 spans 14 amino acids. Germline V gives CDR1 MNHEY, CDR2 SMNVEV (reference sequence). For the CDR3, the DNA is TGTGCCAGCAGTTCCCAGGGGGCGCAGCAGCCCCAGCATTTT. It yields the protein CASSSQGAQQPQHF.

CDR3 sequence (DNA): TGTGCCAGCAGCTCGAGGGCGACAGACTACGAGCAGTACTTC. This sequence encodes CASSSRATDYEQYF. The chain is built from TRBV5-5 and TRBJ2-7, with D perhaps TRBD1 or TRBD2 (5 bases each). The CDR3 runs to 14 residues. CDR1 SGHKS and CDR2 YYEKEE come from the germline V gene (reference sequence). The V end lost 3 bases, the J end lost 3 bases, and 13 bases lay between the germline ends.

Note on this clonotype: A much larger clone lies one base from this, so it may be a read error. This chain joins TRBV7-3 and TRBJ2-5, with 15 bases aligning to TRBD2. V lost 8 bases to trimming and J lost 3 bases; unmatched junction nucleotides: 10. Looked up from germline, CDR1 is SGHTA and CDR2 is FQGTGA. The CDR3 runs to 17 residues. CDR3 DNA sequence: TGTGCCAGCCCCCACCGGGGACTAGCGGGAGGAGAAGAGACCCAGTACTTC. Encoded protein: CASPHRGLAGGEETQYF.

This clonotype was observed a few times. The chain joins TRBV3-1 to TRBJ1-2, with no clear D. From germline, CDR1 is LGHDT and CDR2 YNNKEL (reference sequence). The CDR3 has 12 amino acids. V lost 1 base and J 8 bases, leaving 8 bases between the germline ends. The CDR3 DNA reads as TGTGCCAGCAGCCAAGGGGGTGCCGGCTACACCTTC. Translation gives CASSQGGAGYTF.

This clonotype occurred many times. J is TRBJ2-7 and V is TRBV12-3 or TRBV12-4; tentative D call: TRBD2 (5 bases). The CDR3 spans 13 residues. Trimming removed 3 bases from V and 2 bases from J, with 8 bases in between. CDR3 amino acids: CASSFPGAYEQYF. CDR3 DNA sequence: TGTGCCAGCAGTTTTCCCGGGGCCTACGAGCAGTACTTC.

There are many counts of this clonotype. This chain joins TRBV5-1 and TRBJ2-1, with 9 bases that match TRBD1. The CDR3 extends over 15 amino acids. Germline V gene data show CDR1 as SGHRS and CDR2 as YFSETQ. V dropped 6 bases and J dropped 3; count of bases not matched to a gene: 7. The CDR3 protein is CASKKQGADYNEQFF. CDR3 bases: TGCGCCAGCAAAAAACAGGGGGCAGACTACAATGAGCAGTTCTTC.

In its sample, this clonotype was seen once. The V and J genes are TRBV29-1 and TRBJ2-3; weak D call: TRBD2 (7 bases). Between the trimmed V and J ends, which lost 7 bases and 2 bases, there was a span of 19 bases. The germline V gene has CDR1 SQVTM and CDR2 ANQGSEA. This CDR3 is built from 15 residues. The CDR3 nucleotides are TGCAGCGCCCATAGGGGGGGAGGGCCCACAGATACGCAGTATTTT. Protein product: CSAHRGGGPTDTQYF.

This clonotype was counted many times. The chain joins TRBV7-9 to TRBJ2-1; TRBD2 agrees at 11 bases. The length of the CDR3 is 16 residues. V shed 5 bases, J shed 5 bases, and the junction held 8 bases outside the gene matches. CDR1 SEHNR and CDR2 FQNEAQ come from the germline V gene (reference sequence). For the CDR3, the DNA is TGTGCCAGCAGCGCGACCGGGACTAGCGGAAACAATGAGCAGTTCTTC. Translating it yields CASSATGTSGNNEQFF.

This clonotype occurred a few times. This sequence joins TRBV6-2 or TRBV6-3 and TRBJ2-3, with D perhaps assigned TRBD1 or TRBD2 (5 bases each). CDR1 and CDR2 from the germline V gene are MNHEY and SVGEGT. The ends were cut back, 5 bases at V and 2 bases at J, with 11 bases in the middle. CDR3 size: 14 residues. The CDR3 is CASSTGTVTDTQYF. CDR3 bases: TGTGCCAGCAGTACCGGGACGGTCACAGATACGCAGTATTTT.

Of note for this clonotype: No DNA is shown, since the ends of the CDR3 on it are uncertain; the CDR3 is the one TCRdb lists. The chain carries TRBV27 and TRBJ2-3; TRBD2 is taken as the D call from the table, unchecked against the DNA. Germline V gene lookup returns CDR1 MNHEY and CDR2 SMNVEV (reference sequence). The CDR3 has 14 amino acids, counting both end residues. CDR3 residues: CASSFSGPVDTQYF.

A single count supports this clonotype. A much larger clone lies one base from this, so it may be a read error. The rearrangement uses TRBV2 and TRBJ1-3; no firm D call. The CDR3 is 14 amino acids. CDR1 and CDR2 (germline): SNHLY, FYNNEI. This CDR3 reads CASCLDDSGNAIYF. CDR3 bases: TGTGCCAGCTGTTTAGACGACTCTGGAAACGCCATATATTTT.

The gene calls are TRBV12-3 or TRBV12-4 and TRBJ1-5; D possibly corresponds to TRBD1 (6 bases). The CDR3 has 13 amino acids. The V gene lost 3 bases and the J gene lost 9 bases, with 12 bases spanning the gap. In DNA form, the CDR3 reads TGTGCCAGCAGTTTTAGGGGGGATCGGCCCCAGCATTTT. Translated, it gives CASSFRGDRPQHF.

This clonotype has ten or more counts. The CDR3 DNA follows: TGTGCCAGCAGTCTCATAACTCTACCGGATGTAGAAAAACTGTTTTTT. Translation gives CASSLITLPDVEKLFF. The chain uses TRBV7-9 and TRBJ1-4; D is unclear. Looked up from germline, CDR1 is SEHNR and CDR2 is FQNEAQ (reference sequence). CDR3 length: 16 amino acids. Trimming took 6 bases from V and 8 from J, leaving 22 bases between them.

This clonotype was detected many times. The V and J genes are TRBV5-1 and TRBJ2-1, with D unresolved. This CDR3 spans 13 amino acids. The germline CDR1 and CDR2 sequences are SGHRS and YFSETQ. With 1 base removed from V and 9 bases from J, the gap between germline ends came to 11 bases. CDR3 loop: CASSLSMGSEQFF. DNA of the CDR3: TGCGCCAGCAGCTTGTCAATGGGCAGTGAGCAGTTCTTC. Complete variable domain (other parts from reference TRBV5-1 and TRBJ2-1): KAGVTQTPRYLIKTRGQQVTLSCSPISGHRSVSWYQQTPGQGLQFLFEYFSETQRNKGNFPGRFSGRQFSNSRSEMNVSTLELGDSALYLCASSLSMGSEQFFGPGTRLTVL.

The rearrangement links TRBV4-2 to TRBJ2-7; 10 bases are shared with TRBD2. After removal of 0 bases from V and 5 bases from J, the junction contained 7 bases not matched to a gene. CDR1 and CDR2 (germline): LGHNA, YNFKEQ. The CDR3 sequence is 16 residues long. The CDR3 DNA is TGTGCCAGCAGCCAAGATCGAGCGGGAGGGCCGCACGAGCAGTACTTC. Translation: CASSQDRAGGPHEQYF.

This clonotype appeared many times. This chain connects TRBV11-2 to TRBJ2-6, with a weak D call TRBD2 (6 bases). This CDR3 is 17 amino acids long. With 2 bases removed from V and 4 bases from J, the gap between germline ends came to 15 bases. CDR1 and CDR2 from the germline V gene are SGHAT and FQNNGV. The CDR3 region is CASSLSWGGSGANVLTF. The CDR3 DNA follows: TGTGCCAGCAGCTTAAGCTGGGGAGGCTCCGGGGCCAACGTCCTGACTTTC.

This clonotype showed up many times. The chain recombines TRBV2 with TRBJ1-1; D possibly corresponds to TRBD1 (6 bases). The CDR3 runs to 14 residues. Germline V CDR1 and CDR2: SNHLY, FYNNEI. Trimming took 8 bases from V and 1 from J, leaving 14 bases between them. The CDR3 bases are TGTGCCAGCGTACCGGACAGTTGGAACACTGAAGCTTTCTTT. Protein product: CASVPDSWNTEAFF.

This chain joins TRBV7-2 and TRBJ1-1; the D is unclear. The V and J ends lost 5 bases and 0 bases respectively, with 16 bases between them. The CDR3 totals 16 residues. Germline V lookup: CDR1 SGHTA, CDR2 FQGNSA. The CDR3 coding sequence is TGTGCCAGCAGCCAGGCGGCCGTCAGTTTGAACACTGAAGCTTTCTTT. Residues: CASSQAAVSLNTEAFF.

The sample holds many counts of this clonotype. The V call is TRBV20-1, the J call TRBJ2-5; weak D call: TRBD2 (5 bases). The CDR3 has 18 amino acids. V lost 1 base and J lost 1, with 22 bases in between. The germline gives CDR1 DFQATT, CDR2 SNEGSKA (reference sequence). This chain's CDR3 is CSARGAWRGPCVQETQYF. As DNA, the CDR3 is TGCAGTGCTAGAGGGGCCTGGAGAGGGCCATGTGTCCAAGAGACCCAGTACTTC.

This clonotype has just a few counts. This chain connects TRBV10-1 to TRBJ2-7; D is undetermined. The length of the CDR3 is 12 residues. Trimming pared 10 bases from V and 6 bases from J, leaving 16 bases between. The germline V gene has CDR1 WNHNN and CDR2 SYGVQD (reference sequence). CDR3 protein: CATPAKDREQYF. Written as DNA, the CDR3 is TGCGCCACCCCGGCAAAGGACCGCGAGCAGTACTTC.

The sample holds a few counts of this clonotype. A read error may be the cause here, since a much bigger clone is one base away. This chain uses TRBV3-1 with TRBJ1-1; TRBD1 aligns across 7 bases. This CDR3 spans 19 amino acids. Germline loops: CDR1 LGHDT, CDR2 YNNKEL (reference sequence). CDR3 sequence reads: CASSQGRGNPGQRNAEAFF. DNA of the CDR3: TGTGCCAGCAGCCAAGGTAGGGGGAATCCGGGACAGCGGAACGCTGAAGCTTTCTTT. Full variable domain (missing parts from reference TRBV3-1 and TRBJ1-1): DTAVSQTPKYLVTQMGNDKSIKCEQNLGHDTMYWYKQDSKKFLKIMFSYNNKELIINETVPNRFSPKSPDKAHLNLHINSLELGDSAVYFCASSQGRGNPGQRNAEAFFGQGTRLTVV.

This clonotype was picked up a small number of times. The rearrangement joins TRBV19 to TRBJ1-1, with D uncertain. V lost 3 bases, J lost 1 base, and 12 bases lay in between. This CDR3 is built from 15 residues. Per the germline V gene, CDR1 is LNHDA and CDR2 is SQIVND (reference sequence). The CDR3: CASSIPVHGNTEAFF. CDR3 coding DNA: TGTGCCAGTAGTATCCCCGTTCATGGGAACACTGAAGCTTTCTTT. The whole variable domain, remainder taken from reference TRBV19 and TRBJ1-1, is DGGITQSPKYLFRKEGQNVTLSCEQNLNHDAMYWYRQDPGQGLRLIYYSQIVNDFQKGDIAEGYSVSREKKESFPLTVTSAQKNPTAFYLCASSIPVHGNTEAFFGQGTRLTVV.

This clonotype was recorded many times. This rearrangement joins TRBV7-9 to TRBJ2-4; D is possibly TRBD1 (5 bases). The CDR3 spans 13 residues. The V end lost 9 bases, the J end lost 0 bases, and 9 bases lay between the germline ends. Germline V gene sequence: CDR1 SEHNR, CDR2 FQNEAQ (reference sequence). CDR3 sequence reads: CASLRVAKNIQYF. CDR3 nucleotides: TGTGCCAGTCTCAGGGTAGCCAAAAACATTCAGTACTTC. The full variable domain, rest sourced from reference TRBV7-9 and TRBJ2-4, is DTGVSQNPRHKITKRGQNVTFRCDPISEHNRLYWYRQTLGQGPEFLTYFQNEAQLEKSRLLSDRFSAERPKGSFSTLEIQRTEQGDSAMYLCASLRVAKNIQYFGAGTRLSVL.

The V gene is TRBV19, the J gene TRBJ2-1, with TRBD2 matching 8 bases. This CDR3 comprises 16 residues. V gave up 0 bases and J gave up 2 bases; unmatched junction bases: 3. Per the germline V gene, CDR1 is LNHDA and CDR2 is SQIVND (reference sequence). CDR3 nucleotide sequence: TGTGCCAGTAGTATAGAGTGGCGGGGGGCCTACAATGAGCAGTTCTTC. It specifies CASSIEWRGAYNEQFF.